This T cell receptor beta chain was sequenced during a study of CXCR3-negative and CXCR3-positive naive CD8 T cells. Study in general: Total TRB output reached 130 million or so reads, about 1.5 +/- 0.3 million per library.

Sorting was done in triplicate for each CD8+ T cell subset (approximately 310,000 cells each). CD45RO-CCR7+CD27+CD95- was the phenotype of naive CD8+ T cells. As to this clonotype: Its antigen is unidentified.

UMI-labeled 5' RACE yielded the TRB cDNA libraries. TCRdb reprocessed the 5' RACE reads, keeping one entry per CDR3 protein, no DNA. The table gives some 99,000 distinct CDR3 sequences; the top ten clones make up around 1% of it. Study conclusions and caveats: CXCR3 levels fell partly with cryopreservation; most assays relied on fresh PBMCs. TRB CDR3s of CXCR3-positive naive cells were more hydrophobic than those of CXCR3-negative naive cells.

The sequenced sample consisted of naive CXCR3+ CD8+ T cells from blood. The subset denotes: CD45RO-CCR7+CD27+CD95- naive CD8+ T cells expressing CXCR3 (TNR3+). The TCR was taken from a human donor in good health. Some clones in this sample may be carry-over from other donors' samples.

The CDR3 sequence: CSARVIETPSSYEQYF. The V call is TRBV20-1, the J call TRBJ2-7. Germline V gene lookup returns CDR1 DFQATT and CDR2 SNEGSKA (reference sequence). The CDR3 is made up of 16 amino acids.